Shown below are 7 T cell receptor beta chains from a single sample sequenced in a study of persistence of HIV-infected CD4 T cells. The libraries were made with immunoSEQ version 4 in survey mode. The assay was immunoSEQ multiplex PCR, and TCRdb's table has in-frame clones only and misses some. The sample includes tens of thousands of clones, 88% seen only once; the top ten take about 0.46%. Their antigens remain unidentified. Cells were stimulated nonspecifically with anti-CD3/anti-CD28 magnetic beads. CD4+ T cells upregulating both CD40 ligand and CD69 were sorted as responding cells. Sequences were derived from CD4+ T cells sorted from PBMCs after approximately 19-hour stimulation, sampled from a patient who received antiretroviral therapy. The receptor set was obtained from an adult woman with HIV who was CMV-seropositive.

The rearrangement uses TRBV6-6 and TRBJ1-1; D ambiguous. There are 12 residues in the CDR3. Germline assignment: CDR1 MNHNY and CDR2 SVGAGI (reference sequence). Between the trimmed V and J ends, which lost 6 bases and 8 bases, there was a span of 13 bases. CDR3 sequence reads: CASSPDIYEAFF. Written as DNA, the CDR3 is TGTGCCAGCAGCCCAGACATTTACGAAGCTTTCTTT.

This sequence joins TRBV6-2 or TRBV6-3 and TRBJ1-6; D might be TRBD1 (6 bases). Germline V gives CDR1 MNHEY, CDR2 SVGEGT. The CDR3 length is 15 residues. V gave up 5 bases and J gave up 7 bases, with 15 bases separating them. CDR3 sequence: CASSTRGFGNSPLHF. The CDR3 DNA follows: TGTGCCAGCAGTACGAGGGGGTTTGGGAATTCACCCCTCCACTTT.

This clone has only one observation. Here the CDR3 DNA reads TGTGCCAGCAGCTCCCTAGCGGGGGGGCCAGAAGAGCAGTACTTC. The encoded protein is CASSSLAGGPEEQYF. The rearrangement links TRBV7-2 to TRBJ2-7; 12 bases align to TRBD2. With V trimmed by 4 bases and J by 7 bases, 8 bases remained unmatched. Germline lookup yields CDR1 SGHTA and CDR2 FQGNSA. This CDR3 has 15 amino acids. The full variable domain, completed using reference TRBV7-2 and TRBJ2-7, is GAGVSQSPSNKVTEKGKDVELRCDPISGHTALYWYRQSLGQGLEFLIYFQGNSAPDKSGLPSDRFSAERTGGSVSTLTIQRTQQEDSAVYLCASSSLAGGPEEQYFGPGTRLTVT.

The V call is TRBV30, the J call TRBJ1-2; perhaps TRBD1 as D (6 bases). This CDR3 has 14 residues. V dropped 1 base and J dropped 2 bases, with 11 bases sitting between them. Germline V lookup: CDR1 GTSNPN, CDR2 SVGIG (reference sequence). In DNA, the CDR3 is TGTGCCTGGAGTGGACAGGTACTAAACTATGGCTACACCTTC. Translated: CAWSGQVLNYGYTF.

The CDR3 loop is CASRNRGEFEKLFF. The CDR3 DNA is TGTGCCAGCAGGAACAGGGGGGAATTTGAAAAACTGTTTTTT. The chain combines TRBV6-5 with TRBJ1-4; 8 nucleotides match TRBD1. The CDR3 covers 14 residues. The V segment lost 6 bases and the J segment 7 bases; nucleotides outside the gene matches: 7. Looked up from germline, CDR1 is MNHEY and CDR2 is SVGAGI.

DNA of the CDR3: TGTGCCTGGAGTGTACTAGGCAGGAACTATGGCTACACCTTC. It yields the protein CAWSVLGRNYGYTF. This chain links TRBV30 with TRBJ1-2, with D hard to call. Germline V gene lookup returns CDR1 GTSNPN and CDR2 SVGIG (reference sequence). V shed 0 bases and J shed 2 bases, with 10 bases lying between them. This CDR3 spans 14 amino acids. The full variable domain, rest sourced from reference TRBV30 and TRBJ1-2, is SQTIHQWPATLVQPVGSPLSLECTVEGTSNPNLYWYRQAAGRGLQLLFYSVGIGQISSEVPQNLSASRPQDRQFILSSKKLLLSDSGFYLCAWSVLGRNYGYTFGSGTRLTVV.

The rearrangement uses TRBV5-1 and TRBJ1-4, with D possibly being TRBD1 (6 bases). Germline CDR1 is SGHRS and CDR2 is YFSETQ. The CDR3 has 14 residues. The V end lost 3 bases, the J end lost 4 bases, and 10 bases lay between the germline ends. The CDR3 DNA follows: TGCGCCAGCAGCTCCGGACAGATTAATGAAAAACTGTTTTTT. It specifies CASSSGQINEKLFF.